This T cell receptor beta chain was sequenced during a study of blood T cell repertoires in COVID-19. Profiled with immunoSEQ multiplex PCR; TCRdb holds only in-frame clones, not every one. Here the sample spans about 230,000 clones, more than 65% being singletons. Germline V gene sequence: CDR1 LNHNV, CDR2 YYDKDF (reference sequence). This CDR3 region has 15 residues. V dropped 0 bases and J dropped 3; count of bases not matched to a gene: 3. This sequence originates from a woman aged 80 or over with acute or convalescent COVID-19. The sample taken for sequencing was peripheral blood. The genes are TRBV15 and TRBJ2-7; 9 bases line up with TRBD2. The CDR3 sequence is CATSRDSGRHYEQYF. The CDR3 DNA follows: TGTGCCACCAGCAGAGATAGCGGGAGACACTACGAGCAGTACTTC.